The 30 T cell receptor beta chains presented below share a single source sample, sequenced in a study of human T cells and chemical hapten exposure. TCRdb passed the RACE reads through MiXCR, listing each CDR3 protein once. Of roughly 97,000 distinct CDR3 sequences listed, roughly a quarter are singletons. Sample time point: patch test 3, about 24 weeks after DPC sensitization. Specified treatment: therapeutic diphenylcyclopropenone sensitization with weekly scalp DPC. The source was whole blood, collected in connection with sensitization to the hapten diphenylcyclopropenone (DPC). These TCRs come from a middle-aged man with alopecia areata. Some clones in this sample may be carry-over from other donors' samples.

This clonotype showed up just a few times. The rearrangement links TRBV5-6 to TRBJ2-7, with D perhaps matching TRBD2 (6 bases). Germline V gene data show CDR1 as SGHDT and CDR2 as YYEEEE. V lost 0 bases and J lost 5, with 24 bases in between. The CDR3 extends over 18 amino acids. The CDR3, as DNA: TGTGCCAGCAGCTTGGCAGGCGGGGTTGGATCAATCGGACACGAGCAGTACTTC. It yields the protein CASSLAGGVGSIGHEQYF. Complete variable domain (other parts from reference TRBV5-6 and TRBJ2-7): DAGVTQSPTHLIKTRGQQVTLRCSPKSGHDTVSWYQQALGQGPQFIFQYYEEEERQRGNFPDRFSGHQFPNYSSELNVNALLLGDSALYLCASSLAGGVGSIGHEQYFGPGTRLTVT.

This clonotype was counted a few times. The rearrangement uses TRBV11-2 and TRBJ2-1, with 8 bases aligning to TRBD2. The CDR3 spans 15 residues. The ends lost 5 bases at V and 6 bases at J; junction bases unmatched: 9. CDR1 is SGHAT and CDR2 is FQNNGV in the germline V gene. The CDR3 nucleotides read TGTGCCAGCAGCCCCGGGGTAGCGGGGTCCAATGAGCAGTTCTTC. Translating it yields CASSPGVAGSNEQFF.

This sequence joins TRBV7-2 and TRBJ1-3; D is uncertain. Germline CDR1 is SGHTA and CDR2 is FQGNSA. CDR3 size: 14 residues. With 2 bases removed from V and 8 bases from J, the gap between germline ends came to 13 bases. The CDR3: CASSLSSSGDTIYF. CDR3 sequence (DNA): TGTGCCAGCAGCTTAAGCAGTTCAGGAGACACCATATATTTT.

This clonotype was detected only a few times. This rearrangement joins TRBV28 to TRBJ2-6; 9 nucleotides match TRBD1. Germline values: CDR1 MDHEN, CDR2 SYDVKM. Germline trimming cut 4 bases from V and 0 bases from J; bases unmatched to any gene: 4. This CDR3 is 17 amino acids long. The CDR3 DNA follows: TGTGCCAGCAGTTCGGACAGGGGTCCCTCTGGGGCCAACGTCCTGACTTTC. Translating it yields CASSSDRGPSGANVLTF.

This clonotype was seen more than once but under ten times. CDR3 sequence reads: CSAFSGTGGLETQYF. CDR3 nucleotide sequence: TGCAGTGCTTTTTCCGGGACAGGGGGCCTAGAGACCCAGTACTTC. The rearrangement links TRBV20-1 to TRBJ2-5; 12 bases are shared with TRBD1. Trimming cost V 5 bases and J 4 bases; bases outside gene matches: 8. CDR3 length: 15 amino acids. In germline, CDR1 is DFQATT, CDR2 SNEGSKA (reference sequence).

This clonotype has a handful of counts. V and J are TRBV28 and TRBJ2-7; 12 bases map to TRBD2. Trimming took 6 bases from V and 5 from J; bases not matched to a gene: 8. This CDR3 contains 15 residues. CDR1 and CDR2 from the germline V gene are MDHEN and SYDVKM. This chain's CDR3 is CASSKLAGGQDEQYF. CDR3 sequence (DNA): TGTGCCAGCAGCAAACTAGCGGGAGGCCAGGACGAGCAGTACTTC.

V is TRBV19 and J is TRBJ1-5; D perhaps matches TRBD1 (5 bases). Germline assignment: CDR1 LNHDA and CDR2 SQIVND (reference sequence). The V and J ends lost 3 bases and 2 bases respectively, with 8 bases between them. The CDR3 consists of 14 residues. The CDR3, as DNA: TGTGCCAGTAGTATCCGCAGGGGCAATCAGCCCCAGCATTTT. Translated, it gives CASSIRRGNQPQHF.

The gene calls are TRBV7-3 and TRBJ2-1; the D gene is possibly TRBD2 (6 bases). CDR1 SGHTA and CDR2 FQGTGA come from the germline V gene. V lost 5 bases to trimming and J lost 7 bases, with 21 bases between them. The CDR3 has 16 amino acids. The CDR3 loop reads CASSPRDGGPRNEQFF. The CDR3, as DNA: TGTGCCAGCAGCCCTAGGGACGGAGGGCCTAGGAATGAGCAGTTCTTC.

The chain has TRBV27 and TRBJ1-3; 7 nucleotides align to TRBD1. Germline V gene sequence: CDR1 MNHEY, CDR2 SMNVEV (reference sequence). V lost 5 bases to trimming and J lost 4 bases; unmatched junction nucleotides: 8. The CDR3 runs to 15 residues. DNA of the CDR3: TGTGCCAGCAGTCCCGTACAGGGGCTCGGAAACACCATATATTTT. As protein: CASSPVQGLGNTIYF.

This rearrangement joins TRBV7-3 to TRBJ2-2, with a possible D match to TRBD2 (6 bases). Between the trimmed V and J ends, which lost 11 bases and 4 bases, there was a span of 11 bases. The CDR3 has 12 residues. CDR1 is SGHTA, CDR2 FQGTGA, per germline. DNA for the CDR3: TGTGCCTGTGGGACTTCCACCGGGGAGCTGTTTTTT. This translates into CACGTSTGELFF.

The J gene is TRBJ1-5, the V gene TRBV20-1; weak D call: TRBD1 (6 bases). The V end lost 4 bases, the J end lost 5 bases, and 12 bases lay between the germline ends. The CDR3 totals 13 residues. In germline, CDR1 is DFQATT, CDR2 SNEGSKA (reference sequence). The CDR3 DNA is TGCAGTGCTAAAGGGACACCAGATCAGCCCCAGCATTTT. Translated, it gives CSAKGTPDQPQHF.

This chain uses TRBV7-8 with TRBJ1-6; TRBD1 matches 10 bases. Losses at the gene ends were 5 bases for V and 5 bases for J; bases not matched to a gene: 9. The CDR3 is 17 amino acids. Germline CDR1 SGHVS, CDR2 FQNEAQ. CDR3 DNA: TGTGCCAGCAGCCTACCGGGACAGGGGTCCGATAATTCACCCCTCCACTTT. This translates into CASSLPGQGSDNSPLHF.

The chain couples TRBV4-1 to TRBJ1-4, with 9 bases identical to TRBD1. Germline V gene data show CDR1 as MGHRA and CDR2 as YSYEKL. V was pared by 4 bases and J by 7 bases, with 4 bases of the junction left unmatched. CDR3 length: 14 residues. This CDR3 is CASSPTGGGEKLFF. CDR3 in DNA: TGCGCCAGCAGCCCGACAGGGGGGGGTGAAAAACTGTTTTTT.

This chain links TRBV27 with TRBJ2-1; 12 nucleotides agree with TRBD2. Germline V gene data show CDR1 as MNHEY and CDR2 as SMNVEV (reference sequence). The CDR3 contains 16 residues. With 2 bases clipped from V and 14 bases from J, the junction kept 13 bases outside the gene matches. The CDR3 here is CASSLRLAGGHTSEFF. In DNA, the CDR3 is TGTGCCAGCAGTTTACGGCTAGCGGGAGGGCACACGTCGGAGTTCTTC.

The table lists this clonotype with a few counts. The CDR3 reads CSVGTGGANTGELFF. In nucleotides, the CDR3 is TGCAGCGTCGGGACAGGGGGTGCGAACACCGGGGAGCTGTTTTTT. The chain joins TRBV29-1 to TRBJ2-2, with 11 bases lining up with TRBD1. This CDR3 has 15 amino acids. The trim removed 6 bases at V and 0 bases at J, leaving 3 bases unmatched. Per the germline V gene, CDR1 is SQVTM and CDR2 is ANQGSEA.

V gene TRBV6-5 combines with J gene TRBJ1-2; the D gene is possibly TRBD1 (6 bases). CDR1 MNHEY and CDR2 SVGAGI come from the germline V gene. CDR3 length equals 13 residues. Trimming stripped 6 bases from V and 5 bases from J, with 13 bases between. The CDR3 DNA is TGTGCCAGCAGGCGGACAGATTCATATGGCTACACCTTC. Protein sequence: CASRRTDSYGYTF.

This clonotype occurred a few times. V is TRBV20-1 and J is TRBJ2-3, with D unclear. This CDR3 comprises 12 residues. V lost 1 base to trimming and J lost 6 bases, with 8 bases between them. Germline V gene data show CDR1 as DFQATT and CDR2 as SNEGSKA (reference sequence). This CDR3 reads CSARAGVDTQYF. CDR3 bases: TGCAGTGCTAGAGCTGGGGTTGATACGCAGTATTTT.

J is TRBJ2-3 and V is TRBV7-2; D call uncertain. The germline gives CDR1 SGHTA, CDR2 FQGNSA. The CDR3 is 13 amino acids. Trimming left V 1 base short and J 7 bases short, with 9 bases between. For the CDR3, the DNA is TGTGCCAGCAGCTTAGATTTATCGTATACGCAGTATTTT. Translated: CASSLDLSYTQYF.

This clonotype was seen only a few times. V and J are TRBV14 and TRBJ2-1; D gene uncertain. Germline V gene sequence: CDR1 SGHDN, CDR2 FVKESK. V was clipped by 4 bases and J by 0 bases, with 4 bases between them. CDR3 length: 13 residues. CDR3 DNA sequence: TGTGCCAGCAGCCCTTACTCCTACAATGAGCAGTTCTTC. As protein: CASSPYSYNEQFF.

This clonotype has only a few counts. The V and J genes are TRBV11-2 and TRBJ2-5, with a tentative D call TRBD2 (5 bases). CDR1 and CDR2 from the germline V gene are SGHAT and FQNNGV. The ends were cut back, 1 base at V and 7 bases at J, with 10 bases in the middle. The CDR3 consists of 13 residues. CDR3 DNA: TGTGCCAGCAGCTTAGCGGGGAGCCGGACCCAGTACTTC. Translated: CASSLAGSRTQYF. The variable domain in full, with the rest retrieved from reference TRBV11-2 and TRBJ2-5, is EAGVAQSPRYKIIEKRQSVAFWCNPISGHATLYWYQQILGQGPKLLIQFQNNGVVDDSQLPKDRFSAERLKGVDSTLKIQPAKLEDSAVYLCASSLAGSRTQYFGPGTRLLVL.

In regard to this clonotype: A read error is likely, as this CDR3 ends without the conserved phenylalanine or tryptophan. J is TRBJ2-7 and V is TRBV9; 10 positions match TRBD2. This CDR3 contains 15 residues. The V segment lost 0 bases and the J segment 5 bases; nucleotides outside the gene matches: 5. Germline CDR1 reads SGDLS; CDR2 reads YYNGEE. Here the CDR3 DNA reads TGTGCCAGCAGCGTAGCTGGAACTAGCGGGGACGAGCAGTACTCC. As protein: CASSVAGTSGDEQYS.

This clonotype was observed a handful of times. The CDR3 protein is CASSLQGAPGNTIYF. The CDR3 DNA sequence: TGTGCCAGCAGCTTACAGGGGGCGCCTGGAAACACCATATATTTT. This chain joins TRBV7-8 and TRBJ1-3; 8 bases align to TRBD1. CDR1 is SGHVS and CDR2 is FQNEAQ in the germline V gene. Trimming took 2 bases from V and 2 from J; bases not matched to a gene: 2. CDR3 length: 15 amino acids.

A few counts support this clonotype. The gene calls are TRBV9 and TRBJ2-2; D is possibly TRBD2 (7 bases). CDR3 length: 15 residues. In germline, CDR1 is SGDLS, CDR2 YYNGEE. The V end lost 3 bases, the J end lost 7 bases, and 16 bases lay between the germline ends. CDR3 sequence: CASSAGRGARGELFF. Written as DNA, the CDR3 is TGTGCCAGCAGCGCCGGCCGGGGGGCCCGCGGGGAGCTGTTTTTT.

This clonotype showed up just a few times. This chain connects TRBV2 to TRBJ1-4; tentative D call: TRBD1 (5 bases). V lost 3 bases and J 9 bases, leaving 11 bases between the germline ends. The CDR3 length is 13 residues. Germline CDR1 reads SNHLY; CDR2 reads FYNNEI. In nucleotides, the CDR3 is TGTGCCAGCAGTGATCAGGGTACAAAAAAACTGTTTTTT. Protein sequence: CASSDQGTKKLFF.

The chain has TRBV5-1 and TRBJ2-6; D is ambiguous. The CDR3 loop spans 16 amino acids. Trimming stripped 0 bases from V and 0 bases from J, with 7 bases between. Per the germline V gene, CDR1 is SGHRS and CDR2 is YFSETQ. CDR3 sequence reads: CASSLDASSGANVLTF. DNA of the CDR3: TGCGCCAGCAGCTTGGACGCGAGCTCTGGGGCCAACGTCCTGACTTTC.

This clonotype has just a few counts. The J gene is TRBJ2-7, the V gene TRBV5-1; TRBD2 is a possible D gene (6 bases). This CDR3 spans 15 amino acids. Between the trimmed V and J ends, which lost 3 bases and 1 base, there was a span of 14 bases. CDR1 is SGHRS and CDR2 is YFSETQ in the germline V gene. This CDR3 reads CASSSQGGASYEQYF. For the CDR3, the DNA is TGCGCCAGCAGCTCCCAGGGCGGGGCATCCTACGAGCAGTACTTC.

Written as DNA, the CDR3 is TGCGCCAGCAGCCTAGACAGTAGCTCCTACAATGAGCAGTTCTTC. Its translation: CASSLDSSSYNEQFF. This chain uses TRBV4-1 with TRBJ2-1, with D maybe TRBD1 (5 bases). The CDR3 spans 15 residues. V was clipped by 4 bases and J by 0 bases, with 10 bases between them. Looked up from germline, CDR1 is MGHRA and CDR2 is YSYEKL.

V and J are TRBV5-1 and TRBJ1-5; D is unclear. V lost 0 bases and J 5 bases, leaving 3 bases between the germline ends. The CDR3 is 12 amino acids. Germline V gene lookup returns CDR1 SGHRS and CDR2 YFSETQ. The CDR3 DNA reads TGCGCCAGCAGCTTGGGGCATCAGCCCCAGCATTTT. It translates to CASSLGHQPQHF.

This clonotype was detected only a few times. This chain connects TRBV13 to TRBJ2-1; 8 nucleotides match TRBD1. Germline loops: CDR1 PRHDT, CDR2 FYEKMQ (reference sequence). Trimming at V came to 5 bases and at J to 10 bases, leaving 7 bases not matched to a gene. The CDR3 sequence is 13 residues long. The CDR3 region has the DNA TGTGCCAGCAGCCGAAGGACAGGGTACGAGCAGTTCTTC. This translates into CASSRRTGYEQFF.

Here the CDR3 reads CSASSTFSTDTQYF. CDR3 nucleotide sequence: TGCAGTGCTTCCTCTACCTTTAGCACAGATACGCAGTATTTT. The rearrangement uses TRBV20-1 and TRBJ2-3; no definite D call. Germline V gene lookup returns CDR1 DFQATT and CDR2 SNEGSKA (reference sequence). V was shortened by 5 bases and J by 0 bases, with 12 bases between the two germline ends. The CDR3 sequence is 14 residues long.